These 30 T cell receptor beta chains share one sample of origin, sequenced in a study of blood T cell repertoires in COVID-19. The repertoire was sequenced with immunoSEQ multiplex PCR; TCRdb's copy has only in-frame clones and lacks some. This table holds around 300,000 clones, approximately 83% found once. Sequenced: peripheral blood. The receptors shown here come from a human donor in a cohort sampled during active COVID-19.

The chain is built from TRBV7-9 and TRBJ1-2; no reliable D call. The CDR3 covers 13 residues. Germline V gene data show CDR1 as SEHNR and CDR2 as FQNEAQ (reference sequence). V lost 1 base and J 4 bases, leaving 7 bases between the germline ends. The CDR3 sequence: CASSLGSVYGYTF. The CDR3 nucleotides are TGTGCCAGCAGCTTAGGCTCGGTCTATGGCTACACCTTC.

This chain joins TRBV15 and TRBJ2-1, with TRBD1 identical over 10 bases. Germline values: CDR1 LNHNV, CDR2 YYDKDF (reference sequence). V was pared by 2 bases and J by 2 bases, with 9 bases of the junction left unmatched. This CDR3 has 18 amino acids. The CDR3 DNA reads TGTGCCACCAGCAGAAAGACCTCCGGGACAGGGGCCTACAATGAGCAGTTCTTC. It is translated as CATSRKTSGTGAYNEQFF.

The V call is TRBV29-1, the J call TRBJ2-1, with TRBD1 matching 7 bases. This CDR3 is 16 amino acids long. With 1 base clipped from V and 4 bases from J, the junction kept 10 bases outside the gene matches. The germline V gene has CDR1 SQVTM and CDR2 ANQGSEA. CDR3 in amino acids: CSVEGLPGQRYNEQFF. CDR3 in DNA: TGCAGCGTTGAAGGCTTACCGGGACAGAGGTACAATGAGCAGTTCTTC.

This clone was counted once. This sequence joins TRBV18 and TRBJ1-3; D not certain. Trimming took 2 bases from V and 0 from J, leaving 8 bases between them. The CDR3 has 15 amino acids. Germline CDR1 reads KGHSH; CDR2 reads LQKENI. Here the CDR3 DNA reads TGTGCCAGCTCACCAAATTCGGGCTCTGGAAACACCATATATTTT. This codes for CASSPNSGSGNTIYF.

The V gene is TRBV5-1, the J gene TRBJ1-6, with 7 nucleotides matching TRBD1. This CDR3 is built from 15 residues. Unmatched junction bases numbered 9, after V lost 7 bases and J lost 5 bases. The V gene's germline CDR1 is SGHRS and CDR2 YFSETQ. The CDR3 nucleotides read TGCGCCAGCCGTCCACAGGGGCCTGATAATTCACCCCTCCACTTT. Protein: CASRPQGPDNSPLHF.

The CDR3 loop reads CASSPYETGSYEQYF. The CDR3 DNA reads TGTGCCAGCAGTCCCTATGAGACAGGGAGTTACGAGCAGTACTTC. The chain combines TRBV28 with TRBJ2-7; 7 bases map to TRBD1. With 5 bases clipped from V and 4 bases from J, the junction kept 11 bases outside the gene matches. CDR1 is MDHEN, CDR2 SYDVKM, per germline. The CDR3 is 15 residues long.

The chain carries TRBV29-1 and TRBJ2-1; TRBD2 is a possible D gene (6 bases). Per germline, CDR1 SQVTM and CDR2 ANQGSEA. The CDR3 loop spans 13 amino acids. Trimming took off 4 bases at V and 4 bases at J, with 11 bases between the two ends. The CDR3, as DNA: TGCAGCGTTGCGGGACTGATGTACAATGAGCAGTTCTTC. Translation gives CSVAGLMYNEQFF.

This clone was seen just once. This CDR3 reads CASSEAGQGGKYEQYF. The CDR3 region has the DNA TGTGCCAGCAGTGAAGCTGGGCAGGGAGGAAAATACGAGCAGTACTTC. V and J are TRBV6-1 and TRBJ2-7; possible D gene TRBD2, 6 bases. Germline-derived CDR1 and CDR2 are MNHNS and SASEGT. Trimming took off 0 bases at V and 4 bases at J, with 16 bases between the two ends. The CDR3 has 16 amino acids.

The J gene is TRBJ2-2, the V gene TRBV5-4, with 8 bases aligning to TRBD1. With 4 bases clipped from V and 4 bases from J, the junction kept 18 bases outside the gene matches. Germline CDR1 reads SGHNT; CDR2 reads YYREEE (reference sequence). The CDR3 consists of 19 residues. The CDR3 reads CASSGPGGLTTFSTGELFF. CDR3 bases: TGTGCCAGCAGCGGGCCAGGGGGCCTCACCACATTCAGCACCGGGGAGCTGTTTTTT. Together with reference TRBV5-4 and TRBJ2-2, the CDR3 gives the full variable domain: ETGVTQSPTHLIKTRGQQVTLRCSSQSGHNTVSWYQQALGQGPQFIFQYYREEENGRGNFPPRFSGLQFPNYSSELNVNALELDDSALYLCASSGPGGLTTFSTGELFFGEGSRLTVL.

V is TRBV7-8 and J is TRBJ1-1; D not certain. CDR3 length: 14 residues. V lost 1 base and J 11 bases, leaving 17 bases between the germline ends. Germline CDR1 and CDR2: SGHVS and FQNEAQ. The CDR3 reads CASSLELGGGRAFF. The CDR3 DNA follows: TGTGCCAGCAGCTTAGAGCTGGGAGGAGGGAGGGCTTTCTTT.

The chain joins TRBV20-1 to TRBJ2-3, with 11 bases identical to TRBD1. CDR1 and CDR2 (germline): DFQATT, SNEGSKA (reference sequence). V shed 3 bases and J 4 bases; nucleotides not matched to a gene: 6. The CDR3 consists of 15 residues. The CDR3 region is CSASFSGQGADTQYF. CDR3 nucleotides: TGCAGTGCTAGTTTCTCGGGACAGGGGGCAGATACGCAGTATTTT.

The V gene is TRBV6-1, the J gene TRBJ2-7, with D tentatively TRBD2 (6 bases). V gave up 2 bases and J gave up 3 bases, with 14 bases separating them. Germline V gene data show CDR1 as MNHNS and CDR2 as SASEGT. There are 15 residues in the CDR3. The CDR3 DNA reads TGTGCCAGCAGTGAAAATTACGGGAGAAACTACGAGCAGTACTTC. This gives the protein CASSENYGRNYEQYF.

The sample holds many counts of this clone. The chain recombines TRBV18 with TRBJ1-5; D call uncertain. The length of the CDR3 is 14 residues. Per the germline V gene, CDR1 is KGHSH and CDR2 is LQKENI. Trimming removed 4 bases from V and 0 bases from J, with 7 bases in between. CDR3 loop: CASSREISNQPQHF. In nucleotides, the CDR3 is TGTGCCAGCTCACGCGAGATTAGCAATCAGCCCCAGCATTTT.

This chain uses TRBV27 with TRBJ2-1; a possible D gene is TRBD2 (7 bases). Germline V gene sequence: CDR1 MNHEY, CDR2 SMNVEV (reference sequence). The CDR3 consists of 16 residues. The V and J ends lost 0 bases and 4 bases respectively, with 13 bases between them. The CDR3 sequence is CASSLSGGGLYNEQFF. For the CDR3, the DNA is TGTGCCAGCAGTTTATCGGGCGGGGGCCTTTACAATGAGCAGTTCTTC.

The V call is TRBV5-1, the J call TRBJ2-2; D perhaps matches TRBD1 (6 bases). The V gene lost 4 bases and the J gene lost 7 bases, with 11 bases spanning the gap. CDR3 length: 13 residues. CDR1 is SGHRS, CDR2 YFSETQ, per germline. DNA for the CDR3: TGCGCCAGCAGCCGGTTAGGGGGCGGGGAGCTGTTTTTT. Translating it yields CASSRLGGGELFF. The variable domain in full, completed from reference TRBV5-1 and TRBJ2-2, reads KAGVTQTPRYLIKTRGQQVTLSCSPISGHRSVSWYQQTPGQGLQFLFEYFSETQRNKGNFPGRFSGRQFSNSRSEMNVSTLELGDSALYLCASSRLGGGELFFGEGSRLTVL.

This rearrangement joins TRBV10-3 to TRBJ2-7, with a tentative D call TRBD2 (6 bases). Trimming took off 7 bases at V and 1 base at J, with 11 bases between the two ends. This CDR3 has 13 residues. Germline CDR1 and CDR2: ENHRY and SYGVKD. CDR3 loop: CAITASESYEQYF. CDR3 sequence (DNA): TGTGCCATCACCGCTAGCGAATCCTACGAGCAGTACTTC.

The chain links TRBV24-1 to TRBJ2-2, with D tentatively TRBD2 (5 bases). This CDR3 spans 15 amino acids. V lost 9 bases and J 5 bases, leaving 18 bases between the germline ends. Germline lookup yields CDR1 KGHDR and CDR2 SFDVKD. The CDR3 here is CATSDGGRWTGELFF. The CDR3 bases are TGTGCCACCTCAGATGGAGGCCGGTGGACCGGGGAGCTGTTTTTT.

The CDR3 DNA follows: TGTGCCAGTAGAACGCAGGGGGCCCGAGGCTACACCTTC. It yields the protein CASRTQGARGYTF. The rearrangement uses TRBV19 and TRBJ1-2, with TRBD1 matching 8 bases. CDR1 is LNHDA, CDR2 SQIVND, per germline (reference sequence). V shed 6 bases, J shed 8 bases, and the junction held 8 bases outside the gene matches. CDR3 length: 13 amino acids.

The rearrangement links TRBV18 to TRBJ2-7; 8 bases map to TRBD2. V shed 6 bases, J shed 4 bases, and the junction held 8 bases outside the gene matches. The CDR3 loop spans 14 amino acids. Germline lookup yields CDR1 KGHSH and CDR2 LQKENI. The chain's CDR3 is CASSPKRESYEQYF. The CDR3 region has the DNA TGTGCCAGCTCTCCTAAGCGGGAGAGTTACGAGCAGTACTTC.

Regarding this clone: Different DNA sequences within this sample yield the same CDR3. The chain combines TRBV19 with TRBJ1-1; D may be TRBD1 (6 bases). In germline, CDR1 is LNHDA, CDR2 SQIVND (reference sequence). Between the trimmed V and J ends, which lost 6 bases and 2 bases, there was a span of 10 bases. This CDR3 region has 13 residues. In DNA, the CDR3 is TGTGCCAGTAGCGGACAGCTCAACACTGAAGCTTTCTTT. Translation gives CASSGQLNTEAFF.

J is TRBJ1-4 and V is TRBV7-8; tentative D call: TRBD1 (5 bases). The CDR3 contains 14 residues. Germline values: CDR1 SGHVS, CDR2 FQNEAQ. V shed 5 bases and J shed 8 bases, with 15 bases lying between them. The CDR3: CASSPGSMKEKLFF. As DNA, the CDR3 is TGTGCCAGCAGCCCAGGGTCAATGAAGGAAAAACTGTTTTTT.

The gene calls are TRBV29-1 and TRBJ1-3; a possible D gene is TRBD1 (5 bases). The V and J ends lost 7 bases and 0 bases respectively, with 13 bases between them. The CDR3 length is 14 residues. Germline V CDR1 and CDR2: SQVTM, ANQGSEA. The CDR3 is CSADMDTSGNTIYF. The CDR3 nucleotides read TGCAGCGCCGATATGGACACCTCTGGAAACACCATATATTTT.

The chain carries TRBV19 and TRBJ1-4; tentatively, D is TRBD1 (6 bases). Per the germline V gene, CDR1 is LNHDA and CDR2 is SQIVND (reference sequence). V shed 5 bases and J shed 8 bases, with 18 bases lying between them. This CDR3 contains 15 residues. The CDR3 nucleotides are TGTGCCAGTAGTCTACCGACAGGAAATAGGGAAAAACTGTTTTTT. Translated, it gives CASSLPTGNREKLFF.

This clone was picked up a small number of times. The rearrangement joins TRBV14 to TRBJ2-7, with 7 bases lining up with TRBD1. The CDR3 consists of 15 residues. CDR1 is SGHDN, CDR2 FVKESK, per germline. Trimming took 1 base from V and 3 from J; bases not matched to a gene: 6. The DNA for the CDR3 is TGTGCCAGCAGCCAAGCAGGGGGTAGCAACTACGAGCAGTACTTC. Its protein is CASSQAGGSNYEQYF.

V is TRBV6-5 and J is TRBJ1-1, with 8 bases that match TRBD1. The CDR3 has 15 residues. Looked up from germline, CDR1 is MNHEY and CDR2 is SVGAGI. Germline trimming cut 8 bases from V and 1 base from J; bases unmatched to any gene: 9. The CDR3 reads CASEQDRVGNTEAFF. The CDR3, as DNA: TGTGCCAGCGAACAGGACAGGGTGGGGAACACTGAAGCTTTCTTT.

This clone was observed a few times. This sequence joins TRBV30 and TRBJ2-7, with 8 bases aligning to TRBD2. CDR1 is GTSNPN and CDR2 is SVGIG in the germline V gene (reference sequence). The V and J ends lost 3 bases and 2 bases, in that order; junction bases with no gene match: 3. The CDR3 has 13 residues. The CDR3 DNA sequence: TGTGCCTGGAGAACTAGCGGAACCTACGAGCAGTACTTC. It specifies CAWRTSGTYEQYF.

The genes are TRBV7-8 and TRBJ1-1; 10 nucleotides match TRBD1. The germline V gene encodes CDR1 SGHVS and CDR2 FQNEAQ. The CDR3 has 17 amino acids. Germline trimming cut 5 bases from V and 2 bases from J; bases unmatched to any gene: 11. The CDR3 loop is CASSTLPGQGLNTEAFF. The CDR3 DNA follows: TGTGCCAGCAGCACCTTACCGGGACAGGGGCTTAACACTGAAGCTTTCTTT.

The chain couples TRBV6-5 to TRBJ1-5; D might be TRBD1 (5 bases). Germline V gene sequence: CDR1 MNHEY, CDR2 SVGAGI. The CDR3 totals 12 residues. V was pared by 6 bases and J by 6 bases, with 9 bases between. The CDR3 bases are TGTGCCAGCAGAGTCACAGGTCAGCCCCAGCATTTT. This encodes CASRVTGQPQHF.

The genes are TRBV13 and TRBJ2-1; maybe TRBD2 (5 bases). The germline V gene encodes CDR1 PRHDT and CDR2 FYEKMQ (reference sequence). The CDR3 has 16 amino acids. Trimming took 5 bases from V and 0 from J, leaving 14 bases between them. DNA of the CDR3: TGTGCCAGCAGCCCAGGAGGCGGATCCTCCTACAATGAGCAGTTCTTC. Protein sequence: CASSPGGGSSYNEQFF.

The J gene is TRBJ1-1, the V gene TRBV18, with D possibly TRBD1 on 5 matching bases. Trimming stripped 1 base from V and 1 base from J, with 10 bases between. There are 15 residues in the CDR3. Germline V lookup: CDR1 KGHSH, CDR2 LQKENI. This CDR3 reads CASSPQQEANTEAFF. CDR3 nucleotide sequence: TGTGCCAGCTCACCACAACAGGAAGCGAACACTGAAGCTTTCTTT.